This TCR beta chain came from a study of PD-1 blockade in classical Hodgkin lymphoma. Whole-study results and caveats: Nothing has yet pinned down what causes the repertoire differences, possibly disease activity or prior therapy.

The method was immunoSEQ multiplex PCR; TCRdb's version includes in-frame clones alone and lacks a portion of them. The sample carries approximately 30,000 clones, around 80% recorded once. Time point meaning: cycle 4 day 1 (C4D1), after less than seven weeks of nivolumab. Each patient experienced a relapse that followed autologous stem cell transplantation, and brentuximab vedotin exposure varied. Sample share makes this clone medium-sized (0.01 to 0.1%). The antigen remains undetermined. J was trimmed by 7 bases and V by 5 bases; bases with no gene match: 11. Germline assignment: CDR1 MGHRA and CDR2 YSYEKL. This CDR3 comprises 17 residues.

The TCR comes from a human donor with classical Hodgkin lymphoma. The chain recombines TRBV4-1 with TRBJ1-6; TRBD1 matches at 10 bases. This material consisted of peripheral blood mononuclear cells (PBMCs), taken before the fourth cycle of nivolumab. CDR3 loop: CASSEFDSGQGNSPLHF. The CDR3 nucleotides are TGCGCCAGCAGCGAATTTGACTCGGGACAGGGGAATTCACCCCTCCACTTT.